This T cell receptor (beta chain) was observed in a study of T cells after yellow fever vaccination. Study details: Those fractions that held only low numbers of cells were prepared using the SMART-Seq v4 Ultra Low Input RNA kit.

Germline CDR1 reads LGHDT; CDR2 reads YNNKEL (reference sequence). This CDR3 has 13 amino acids. A universal primer site and UMIs were added as TCR cDNA was made by 5'RACE template switching. TCRdb used MiXCR to reprocess the 5' RACE reads, holding one entry per CDR3 protein. The sample lists about 350,000 distinct CDR3 sequences, about 9.9% seen once, with around 19% in the top ten. J is TRBJ1-1 and V is TRBV3-1; D gene ambiguous. Here the sequenced sample was PBMCs, taken on the day of the first yellow fever vaccination. The sequence derives from a man between 18 and 29 years old who received the YFV17D yellow fever vaccine. CDR3: CASGPGWETEAFF. The DNA of the CDR3 is TGTGCTAGTGGTCCCGGTTGGGAGACTGAAGCTTTCTTT. The full variable domain, rest sourced from reference TRBV3-1 and TRBJ1-1, is DTAVSQTPKYLVTQMGNDKSIKCEQNLGHDTMYWYKQDSKKFLKIMFSYNNKELIINETVPNRFSPKSPDKAHLNLHINSLELGDSAVYFCASGPGWETEAFFGQGTRLTVV.